This T cell receptor (beta chain) was found in a study of Graves' ophthalmopathy and Graves' hyperthyroidism. Germline V gene data show CDR1 as MNHEY and CDR2 as SVGAGI. Trimming left V 0 bases short and J 0 bases short, with 8 bases between. The CDR3 spans 15 residues. Notes on the study in general: Blood samples also showed most expanded thyroid clonotypes exceeding 0.001 frequency.

Disease in donors with ophthalmopathy had moderate-to-severe activity, CAS ≥3, NOSPECS ≥4 and under 3 months' duration. This clonotype came up a few times. Antigen unknown. The study amplified TCR beta CDR3 regions using RNA transcripts. First-round RT-PCR relied on HTBI primers, and a second-round multiplex PCR came next. TCRdb used MiXCR to reprocess the multiplex PCR reads, holding one entry per CDR3 protein. Of some 240,000 distinct CDR3 sequences listed, around 42% were seen once; the top ten hold less than 50%. This chain joins TRBV6-5 and TRBJ1-1; D may be TRBD1 (5 bases). The clonotype originates from an adult man with Graves' ophthalmopathy. Sequencing was carried out using peripheral blood. CDR3 amino acids: CASSYSGTVNTEAFF. The CDR3 DNA sequence: TGTGCCAGCAGTTACTCAGGGACGGTGAACACTGAAGCTTTCTTT.